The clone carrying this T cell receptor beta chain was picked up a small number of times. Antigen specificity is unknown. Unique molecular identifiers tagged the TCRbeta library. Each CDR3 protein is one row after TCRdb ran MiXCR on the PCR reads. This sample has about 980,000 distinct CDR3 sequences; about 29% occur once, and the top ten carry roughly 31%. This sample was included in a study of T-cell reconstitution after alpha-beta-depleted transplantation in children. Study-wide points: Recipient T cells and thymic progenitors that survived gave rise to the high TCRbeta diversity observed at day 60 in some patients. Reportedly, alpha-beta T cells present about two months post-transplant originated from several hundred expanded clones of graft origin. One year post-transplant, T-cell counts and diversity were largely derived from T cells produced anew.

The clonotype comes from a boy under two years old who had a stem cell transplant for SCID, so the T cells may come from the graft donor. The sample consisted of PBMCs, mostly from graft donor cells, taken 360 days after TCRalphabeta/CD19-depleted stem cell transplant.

The CDR3 DNA is TGTGCCAGCAGTCCACGGGACAACTACAATGAGCAGTTCTTC. It is translated as CASSPRDNYNEQFF. The chain couples TRBV2 to TRBJ2-1; possible D gene TRBD1, 6 bases. V lost 5 bases, J lost 3 bases, and 11 bases lay in between. Per the germline V gene, CDR1 is SNHLY and CDR2 is FYNNEI. The CDR3 totals 14 residues.